This T cell receptor beta chain was captured by sequencing in a study of blood T cells in healthy people across ages. Germline V gene sequence: CDR1 SNHLY, CDR2 FYNNEI. The CDR3 totals 18 residues. The V gene lost 4 bases and the J gene lost 4 bases, with 22 bases spanning the gap. This clonotype was observed a few times. Its matching antigen is unknown. Through a sample-barcoded 5' primer and a J-beta primer mix, a second PCR was run for roughly 6 to 12 cycles. TCRdb analysed the 5' RACE reads with MiXCR anew, one entry per CDR3 protein. The repertoire includes 700,000 to 850,000 distinct CDR3 sequences, 35% to 40% of them detected once, and under 15% sits in the top ten. Broader study findings: TCR beta diversity per million T cells fell roughly linearly with age. Diversity estimated from one million T cells was considered an underestimate.

The chain recombines TRBV2 with TRBJ2-2; D is unclear. Sequenced: blood. The TCR originated in a man between 18 and 35 years old in good health. This CDR3 reads CASSGTPGPDSGTGELFF. The CDR3 DNA sequence: TGTGCCAGCAGTGGAACCCCGGGCCCAGACTCGGGCACCGGGGAGCTGTTTTTT.